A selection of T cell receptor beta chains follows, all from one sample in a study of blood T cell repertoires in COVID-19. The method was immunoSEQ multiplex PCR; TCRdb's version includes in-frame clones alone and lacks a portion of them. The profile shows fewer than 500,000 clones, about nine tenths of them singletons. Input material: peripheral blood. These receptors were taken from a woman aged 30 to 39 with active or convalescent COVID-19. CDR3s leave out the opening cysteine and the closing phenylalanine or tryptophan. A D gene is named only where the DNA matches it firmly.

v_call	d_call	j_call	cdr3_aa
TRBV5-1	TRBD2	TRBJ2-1	ASSLGLAGDNEQF
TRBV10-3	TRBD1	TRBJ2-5	ATATGMDPQETQY
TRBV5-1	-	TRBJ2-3	ASSPGDQTDTQY
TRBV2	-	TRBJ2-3	ASSESGGGHRTDTQY
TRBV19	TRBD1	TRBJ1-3	ASSRMGQFSGNTIY
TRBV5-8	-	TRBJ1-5	AKIGEKNQPQH
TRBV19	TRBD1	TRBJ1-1	ASSIRPGGFNTEAF
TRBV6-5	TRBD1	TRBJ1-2	ASRAGGNQGEDT
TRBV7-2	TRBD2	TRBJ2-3	ASSLLAGGARNTQY
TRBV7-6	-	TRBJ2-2	ASSLVAGPNTGELF
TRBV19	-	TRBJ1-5	ASSIDGSNQPQH
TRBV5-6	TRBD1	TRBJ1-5	ASSLGQGINQPQH
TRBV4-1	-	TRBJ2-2	ASSQVGREQAGELF
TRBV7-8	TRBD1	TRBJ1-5	ASSLEGTGGVSNQPQH
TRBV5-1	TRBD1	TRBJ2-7	ASSLVGQGYEQY
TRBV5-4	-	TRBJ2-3	ASSLREGTAY
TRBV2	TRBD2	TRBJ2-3	ASRGKWTSGTSTDTQY
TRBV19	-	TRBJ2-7	ASSPGGTYEQY
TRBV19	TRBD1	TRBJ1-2	ASSGTTGVYGYT
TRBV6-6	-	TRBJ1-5	ASSKQGLAQPQH
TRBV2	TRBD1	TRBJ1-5	ASSEETGGLQPQH
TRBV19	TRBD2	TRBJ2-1	ASSFTRGAGGIDEQF
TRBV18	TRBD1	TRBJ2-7	ASSPQDRGVRRD
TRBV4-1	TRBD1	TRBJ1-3	ASSFTTGGSGNTIY
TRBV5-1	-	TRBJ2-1	ATQQGDEQF
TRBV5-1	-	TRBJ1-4	ASTQGSNEKLF
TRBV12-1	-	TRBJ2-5	ASSSDRDSQETQY
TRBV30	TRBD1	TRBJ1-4	AWNPQGAPEKLF
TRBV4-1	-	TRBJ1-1	ASSQDEANTEAF
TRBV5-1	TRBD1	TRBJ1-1	ASGPTGMNTEAF
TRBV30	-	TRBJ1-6	AWSAQGWSNSPLH